This entry lists 17 T cell receptor beta chains sequenced from one sample in a study of T-cell memory formation after mild COVID-19. TCRdb re-called the 5' RACE reads with MiXCR, one entry per CDR3 protein. This sample yields 450,000 to 700,000 distinct CDR3 sequences, of which about 20% are seen a single time; 12% belongs to the top ten. Material for sequencing was PBMCs or a T cell subset sorted from them (not recorded which). The receptors originated from an adult woman who had mild COVID-19 (a few samples of this study predate the infection). Cell type and time point are not known.

There are a few counts of this clonotype. The rearrangement uses TRBV6-5 and TRBJ2-7, with D maybe TRBD2 (6 bases). Germline loops: CDR1 MNHEY, CDR2 SVGAGI. V lost 4 bases, J lost 3 bases, and 13 bases lay in between. This CDR3 has 14 amino acids. The DNA for the CDR3 is TGTGCCAGCAGTTCTTCACCGACTAGCTACGAGCAGTACTTC. Translating gives CASSSSPTSYEQYF.

The V call is TRBV7-2, the J call TRBJ1-3; 7 nucleotides align to TRBD1. The length of the CDR3 is 17 residues. With 4 bases clipped from V and 0 bases from J, the junction kept 9 bases outside the gene matches. The germline gives CDR1 SGHTA, CDR2 FQGNSA. The CDR3: CASSSTGQSFSGNTIYF. CDR3 DNA: TGTGCCAGCAGCTCCACGGGACAGTCGTTCTCTGGAAACACCATATATTTT. The entire variable domain, with the rest obtained from reference TRBV7-2 and TRBJ1-3, is as follows: GAGVSQSPSNKVTEKGKDVELRCDPISGHTALYWYRQSLGQGLEFLIYFQGNSAPDKSGLPSDRFSAERTGGSVSTLTIQRTQQEDSAVYLCASSSTGQSFSGNTIYFGEGSWLTVV.

This clonotype has ten or more counts. The chain couples TRBV20-1 to TRBJ2-1, with TRBD2 matching 8 bases. From germline, CDR1 is DFQATT and CDR2 SNEGSKA (reference sequence). V was pared by 0 bases and J by 1 base, with 23 bases of the junction left unmatched. The CDR3 has 22 amino acids. CDR3 region: CSARDPPGTRKAKGRSYNEQFF. The CDR3, as DNA: TGCAGTGCTAGAGATCCACCCGGGACTAGGAAAGCGAAGGGAAGGTCCTACAATGAGCAGTTCTTC.

V is TRBV6-2 or TRBV6-3 and J is TRBJ2-3; 7 nucleotides align to TRBD1. CDR3 size: 14 residues. From germline, CDR1 is MNHEY and CDR2 SVGEGT. V was pared by 6 bases and J by 3 bases, with 6 bases of the junction left unmatched. The CDR3 spells CASSDREVTDTQYF. The CDR3 DNA reads TGTGCCAGCAGCGACAGGGAAGTTACAGATACGCAGTATTTT.

The CDR3 region is CAISEVAASGYMYF. CDR3 coding DNA: TGTGCCATCAGTGAGGTTGCGGCTAGCGGGTATATGTACTTC. The rearrangement links TRBV10-3 to TRBJ2-5, with 8 bases matching TRBD2. The germline gives CDR1 ENHRY, CDR2 SYGVKD. CDR3 length: 14 amino acids. J gave up 13 bases and V 2 bases, and 12 bases lay outside the gene matches.

The chain recombines TRBV14 with TRBJ1-2; tentatively, D is TRBD1 (6 bases). V was clipped by 4 bases and J by 2 bases, with 17 bases between them. This CDR3 comprises 16 residues. Germline CDR1 is SGHDN and CDR2 is FVKESK. This CDR3 is CASSPLSGTTNYGYTF. CDR3 DNA: TGTGCCAGCAGCCCGTTAAGTGGGACAACGAACTATGGCTACACCTTC.

The chain combines TRBV12-3 or TRBV12-4 with TRBJ2-2, with 7 bases identical to TRBD1. The CDR3 runs 15 residues. V was clipped by 5 bases and J by 8 bases; unmatched bases: 11. Here the CDR3 DNA reads TGTGCCAGCAGTCTACCAGTAGGGGGCAGGGGGGAGCTGTTTTTT. It codes for CASSLPVGGRGELFF.

The V gene is TRBV12-3 or TRBV12-4, the J gene TRBJ2-7; D is unresolved. The CDR3 consists of 13 residues. With 3 bases removed from V and 4 bases from J, the gap between germline ends came to 10 bases. For the CDR3, the DNA is TGTGCCAGCAGTTTTGGGCCTGCGTACGAGCAGTACTTC. Translation: CASSFGPAYEQYF.

This clonotype was seen a few times. The chain combines TRBV4-3 with TRBJ2-1; 8 bases fit TRBD1. V dropped 3 bases and J dropped 5; count of bases not matched to a gene: 9. Germline CDR1 LGHNA, CDR2 YSLEER. The CDR3 is 16 residues long. The CDR3 here is CASSHPDRVGDNEQFF. CDR3 in DNA: TGCGCCAGCAGCCACCCGGACAGGGTTGGGGACAATGAGCAGTTCTTC.

The chain employs TRBV18 and TRBJ2-7; 7 bases are shared with TRBD2. Germline CDR1 and CDR2: KGHSH and LQKENI. CDR3 length: 16 residues. Trimming took 4 bases from V and 0 from J; bases not matched to a gene: 9. In DNA form, the CDR3 reads TGTGCCAGCTCACTATTCGAGGCTAGCGGCTCCTACGAGCAGTACTTC. Protein sequence: CASSLFEASGSYEQYF.

This clonotype has only a few counts. The V and J genes are TRBV12-3 or TRBV12-4 and TRBJ2-1, with 9 positions matching TRBD2. The V segment lost 2 bases and the J segment 6 bases; nucleotides outside the gene matches: 14. CDR3 length: 18 amino acids. The CDR3: CASSLKWLAGASGNEQFF. The CDR3 DNA reads as TGTGCCAGCAGTTTAAAGTGGTTAGCGGGAGCCTCGGGCAATGAGCAGTTCTTC.

This clonotype occurred many times. This chain uses TRBV7-9 with TRBJ1-6; 7 positions match TRBD1. Germline V gene lookup returns CDR1 SEHNR and CDR2 FQNEAQ (reference sequence). With V trimmed by 3 bases and J by 7 bases, 6 bases remained unmatched. The CDR3 totals 15 residues. This CDR3 is CASSLRQGGNSPLHF. The CDR3 DNA sequence: TGTGCCAGCAGCTTGCGACAGGGTGGGAATTCACCCCTCCACTTT.

The rearrangement links TRBV7-8 to TRBJ2-1; tentative D call: TRBD1 (6 bases). The length of the CDR3 is 15 residues. Germline CDR1 reads SGHVS; CDR2 reads FQNEAQ. Deletions cut 0 bases from V and 5 bases from J, with 11 bases between. The CDR3, as DNA: TGTGCCAGCAGCTTAGCGACAGGAACAGACAATGAGCAGTTCTTC. Translation: CASSLATGTDNEQFF.

The CDR3: CASSQDTGGGGTGELFF. Written as DNA, the CDR3 is TGCGCCAGCAGCCAAGACACGGGGGGCGGAGGTACCGGGGAGCTGTTTTTT. The chain couples TRBV4-3 to TRBJ2-2; TRBD2 is a possible D gene (7 bases). The V end lost 0 bases, the J end lost 5 bases, and 16 bases lay between the germline ends. The germline CDR1 and CDR2 sequences are LGHNA and YSLEER. The CDR3 loop spans 17 amino acids.

The chain has TRBV20-1 and TRBJ2-7; weak D call: TRBD1 (6 bases). In germline, CDR1 is DFQATT, CDR2 SNEGSKA (reference sequence). V lost 3 bases to trimming and J lost 0 bases, with 18 bases between them. The CDR3 sequence is 16 residues long. CDR3 protein: CSARSSRGSGSYEQYF. For the CDR3, the DNA is TGCAGTGCTAGGTCTAGCAGGGGCTCCGGCTCCTACGAGCAGTACTTC.

The V and J genes are TRBV3-1 and TRBJ2-1; 7 bases fit TRBD2. CDR1 LGHDT and CDR2 YNNKEL come from the germline V gene (reference sequence). J gave up 4 bases and V 3 bases, and 15 bases lay outside the gene matches. The CDR3 covers 18 residues. The DNA of the CDR3 is TGTGCCAGCAGCCACCCGCTTTGGCGGCGGGAGCCATACAATGAGCAGTTCTTC. Amino acids: CASSHPLWRREPYNEQFF.

V is TRBV12-3 or TRBV12-4 and J is TRBJ1-1, with a possible D match to TRBD1 (5 bases). This CDR3 contains 12 residues. Deletions cut 6 bases from V and 4 bases from J, with 9 bases between. Here the CDR3 DNA reads TGTGCCAGCAGCGGGGGAGGCACTGAAGCTTTCTTT. Protein product: CASSGGGTEAFF.